These T cell receptor beta chains were read from a single sample in a study of long-term antiretroviral therapy in people with HIV. Clones were read by immunoSEQ multiplex PCR, and TCRdb kept only the in-frame ones, dropping some. Counted here are tens of thousands of clones, 87% occurring once; the ten biggest clones make up 1%. The specimen was unsorted PBMCs, collected 2 years after starting antiretroviral therapy. Receptors were obtained from a man between 50 and 59 years old with HIV. CDR3s include the opening cysteine and the closing phenylalanine or tryptophan. The D gene is left open where the match is weak.

>TRBD1|TRBJ1-1|TRBV10-2
CASSDHAQGVRNTEAFF
TGCGCCAGCAGTGATCATGCTCAGGGGGTACGAAACACTGAAGCTTTCTTT
>NA|TRBJ2-7|TRBV10-1
CASSEGPNEQYF
TGCGCCAGCAGTGAGGGGCCGAACGAGCAGTACTTC
>TRBD1|TRBJ1-1|TRBV5-3
CARRLIRGQATEAFF
TGTGCCAGAAGACTTATCAGGGGGCAGGCGACTGAAGCTTTCTTT
>TRBD2|TRBJ2-3|TRBV6-5
CASRTSGTDTQYF
TGTGCCAGCCGGACTAGCGGGACAGATACGCAGTATTTT
>TRBD1|TRBJ2-1|TRBV28
CASSSRDRGLVNEQFF
TGTGCCAGCAGTTCCCGGGACAGGGGGCTCGTCAATGAGCAGTTCTTC
>TRBD1|TRBJ1-5|TRBV30
CAWSTSTGAGNQPQHF
TGTGCCTGGAGTACTTCGACAGGGGCAGGCAATCAGCCCCAGCATTTT
>NA|TRBJ2-3|TRBV5-1
CASSLRGLGTDTQYF
TGCGCCAGCAGTCTGCGGGGGCTGGGCACAGATACGCAGTATTTT
>NA|TRBJ2-4|TRBV14
CASSPLRRGGNIQYF
TGTGCCAGCAGCCCCCTAAGGAGAGGGGGTAACATTCAGTACTTC
>NA|TRBJ1-2|TRBV6-1
CASSDHSGYTF
TGTGCCAGCAGCGACCACAGTGGCTACACCTTC
>NA|TRBJ2-1|TRBV11-2
CASSLDGRVRDEQFF
TGTGCCAGCAGCTTAGATGGCCGGGTTAGGGATGAGCAGTTCTTC
>TRBD1|TRBJ1-1|TRBV19
CASSLTGEMNTEAFF
TGTGCCAGTAGTCTGACAGGGGAGATGAACACTGAAGCTTTCTTT
>TRBD2|TRBJ2-1|TRBV7-8
CASSLAPLKTSLTHNEQFF
TGTGCCAGCAGCTTAGCCCCCTTAAAGACTAGCCTCACCCACAATGAGCAGTTCTTC
>NA|TRBJ1-2|TRBV2
CASTGDYGYTF
TGTGCCAGTACAGGAGACTATGGCTACACCTTC
>NA|TRBJ2-3|TRBV5-6
CASSLGMSYISTDTQYF
TGTGCCAGCAGCTTGGGGATGAGCTACATTAGCACAGATACGCAGTATTTT
>NA|TRBJ2-7|TRBV13
CASSLGRLDEQYF
TGTGCCAGCAGCTTAGGCCGCCTGGACGAGCAGTACTTC
>NA|TRBJ2-3|TRBV2
CASSAGVAPDTQYF
TGTGCCAGCAGTGCGGGGGTTGCCCCAGATACGCAGTATTTT
>TRBD1|TRBJ1-4|TRBV5-1
CASSLVPDRANEKLFF
TGCGCCAGCAGCTTGGTACCGGACAGGGCTAATGAAAAACTGTTTTTT